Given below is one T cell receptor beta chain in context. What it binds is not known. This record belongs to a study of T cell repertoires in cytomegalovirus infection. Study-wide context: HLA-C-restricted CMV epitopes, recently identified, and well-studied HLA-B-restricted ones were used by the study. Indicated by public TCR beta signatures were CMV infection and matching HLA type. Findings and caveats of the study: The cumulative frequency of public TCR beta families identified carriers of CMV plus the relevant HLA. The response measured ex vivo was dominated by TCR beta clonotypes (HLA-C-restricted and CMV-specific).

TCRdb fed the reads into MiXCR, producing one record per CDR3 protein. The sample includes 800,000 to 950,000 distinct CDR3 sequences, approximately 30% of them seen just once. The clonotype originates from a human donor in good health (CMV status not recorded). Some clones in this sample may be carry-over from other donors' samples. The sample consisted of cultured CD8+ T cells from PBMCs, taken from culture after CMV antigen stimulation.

This chain's CDR3 is CATTSRRGGIYEQYF. Here the CDR3 DNA reads TGTGCCACAACGAGCCGCCGCGGAGGGATCTACGAGCAGTACTTC. This rearrangement joins TRBV7-9 to TRBJ2-7; possibly TRBD2 for D (6 bases). Trimming cost V 10 bases and J 3 bases, with 22 bases left between them. Germline CDR1 is SEHNR and CDR2 is FQNEAQ (reference sequence). This CDR3 contains 15 residues.